Here is one T cell receptor beta chain with its context. Its antigen is undetermined. The entry originates in a study of tumor-infiltrating lymphocytes in localized non-small cell lung cancer. Looking at the study overall: Some samples were collected after neoadjuvant chemotherapy; smokers, never-smokers and several histologies were included. Study-wide results and limits: Tumors had more T cell infiltration than uninvolved lung, per TCRbeta sequencing and CD3 counts.

This table comes from immunoSEQ multiplex PCR, and its TCRdb copy is limited to in-frame clones, with some not included. The data contain fewer than 20,000 clones, around 80% of them singletons. The source material was lung tumor tissue. The TCR originated in a human donor with non-small cell lung cancer.

The CDR3 DNA sequence: TGTGCCAGCAGCCGCGACTCGATAAACAATCAGCCCCAGCATTTT. Protein product: CASSRDSINNQPQHF. This chain joins TRBV6-5 and TRBJ1-5; D uncertain. V lost 6 bases and J 3 bases, leaving 15 bases between the germline ends. Germline V gene data show CDR1 as MNHEY and CDR2 as SVGAGI. This CDR3 contains 15 residues.